These 21 T cell receptor beta chains originate from one sample sequenced in a study of Tregs in tolerant kidney transplant recipients. TCRdb's copy holds only in-frame clones and misses some; the assay was immunoSEQ multiplex PCR. The profile shows 35,000 to 50,000 clones, about 95% of them singletons. Their target antigens are unknown. Material: Tregs from blood cultured with allogeneic cells. The receptor set was obtained from a human donor in good health.

The rearrangement uses TRBV6-5 and TRBJ1-2; tentative D call: TRBD1 (5 bases). Deletions cut 2 bases from V and 0 bases from J, with 13 bases between. The CDR3 runs 16 residues. Germline V gives CDR1 MNHEY, CDR2 SVGAGI. CDR3 loop: CASSYLRQLPNYGYTF. DNA of the CDR3: TGTGCCAGCAGTTACCTCCGACAGTTACCTAACTATGGCTACACCTTC.

This clone was counted a few times. The V and J genes are TRBV11-3 and TRBJ2-3; a possible D gene is TRBD2 (5 bases). CDR3 length: 11 residues. Germline V lookup: CDR1 SGHNT, CDR2 YENEEA. V was shortened by 5 bases and J by 8 bases, with 8 bases between the two germline ends. In DNA, the CDR3 is TGTGCCAGCAGCCACGGAGGTACGCAGTATTTT. Its translation: CASSHGGTQYF. Variable domain in full (rest from reference TRBV11-3 and TRBJ2-3): EAGVVQSPRYKIIEKKQPVAFWCNPISGHNTLYWYLQNLGQGPELLIRYENEEAVDDSQLPKDRFSAERLKGVDSTLKIQPAELGDSAVYLCASSHGGTQYFGPGTRLTVL.

The V call is TRBV6-5, the J call TRBJ2-3; 7 bases are shared with TRBD1. This CDR3 is built from 16 residues. J lost 1 base, V lost 2 bases, and 6 bases had no gene match. In germline, CDR1 is MNHEY, CDR2 SVGAGI. The CDR3 nucleotides are TGTGCCAGCAGTTACCGTAAGGGGGCCGGCACAGATACGCAGTATTTT. Encoded protein: CASSYRKGAGTDTQYF.

This clone was detected a few times. The genes are TRBV2 and TRBJ2-1, with 13 bases that match TRBD2. Germline CDR1 reads SNHLY; CDR2 reads FYNNEI. The V gene end was trimmed by 8 bases and the J gene end by 6 bases; junction bases not matched to a gene: 4. The CDR3 sequence is 14 residues long. The CDR3, as DNA: TGTGCCAGCCGACTAGCGGGAGGCTTCAATGAGCAGTTCTTC. It translates to CASRLAGGFNEQFF.

The chain recombines TRBV19 with TRBJ2-1; 13 nucleotides line up with TRBD2. Germline V gene sequence: CDR1 LNHDA, CDR2 SQIVND (reference sequence). The V segment lost 7 bases and the J segment 10 bases; nucleotides outside the gene matches: 10. This CDR3 is 15 amino acids long. CDR3 protein: CASKLLAGGPGEQFF. The DNA for the CDR3 is TGTGCCAGTAAACTACTAGCGGGAGGGCCCGGCGAGCAGTTCTTC. The variable domain in full, completed from reference TRBV19 and TRBJ2-1, reads DGGITQSPKYLFRKEGQNVTLSCEQNLNHDAMYWYRQDPGQGLRLIYYSQIVNDFQKGDIAEGYSVSREKKESFPLTVTSAQKNPTAFYLCASKLLAGGPGEQFFGPGTRLTVL.

The rearrangement links TRBV5-1 to TRBJ2-7, with 7 bases identical to TRBD1. The germline gives CDR1 SGHRS, CDR2 YFSETQ. J lost 3 bases, V lost 3 bases, and 3 bases had no gene match. The CDR3 consists of 13 residues. CDR3 in amino acids: CASSYRTGYEQYF. CDR3 DNA: TGCGCCAGCAGCTATAGGACAGGCTACGAGCAGTACTTC.

This clone was observed once. The chain links TRBV5-4 to TRBJ2-7, with 8 bases lining up with TRBD1. The germline V gene has CDR1 SGHNT and CDR2 YYREEE (reference sequence). This CDR3 region has 14 residues. Trimming took 0 bases from V and 5 from J; bases not matched to a gene: 4. This CDR3 is CASSLETGADEQYF. CDR3 DNA: TGTGCCAGCAGCTTGGAGACAGGGGCGGACGAGCAGTACTTC.

The chain links TRBV19 to TRBJ1-5; a weak D match, TRBD1 (5 bases). Germline V gives CDR1 LNHDA, CDR2 SQIVND (reference sequence). V was shortened by 1 base and J by 1 base, with 11 bases between the two germline ends. The CDR3 runs 16 residues. CDR3 coding DNA: TGTGCCAGTAGTATAGGTCAGGGAAGGAGCAATCAGCCCCAGCATTTT. Translating gives CASSIGQGRSNQPQHF.

This sequence joins TRBV5-1 and TRBJ2-5; the D is unclear. Germline CDR1 reads SGHRS; CDR2 reads YFSETQ. The CDR3 has 11 residues. With 3 bases removed from V and 4 bases from J, the gap between germline ends came to 4 bases. The CDR3 DNA follows: TGCGCCAGCAGCTCAGCAGAGACCCAGTACTTC. Amino acids: CASSSAETQYF. The variable domain in full, completed from reference TRBV5-1 and TRBJ2-5, reads KAGVTQTPRYLIKTRGQQVTLSCSPISGHRSVSWYQQTPGQGLQFLFEYFSETQRNKGNFPGRFSGRQFSNSRSEMNVSTLELGDSALYLCASSSAETQYFGPGTRLLVL.

This chain connects TRBV15 to TRBJ2-2; D uncertain. Per the germline V gene, CDR1 is LNHNV and CDR2 is YYDKDF (reference sequence). The germline V and J ends were trimmed by 1 base and 3 bases, with 9 bases remaining between them. The length of the CDR3 is 15 residues. For the CDR3, the DNA is TGTGCCACCAGCAGAGGGTCTGGGTACACCGGGGAGCTGTTTTTT. Residues: CATSRGSGYTGELFF.

This rearrangement joins TRBV6-1 to TRBJ1-2; D is undetermined. The CDR3 runs to 15 residues. Germline values: CDR1 MNHNS, CDR2 SASEGT. V lost 3 bases to trimming and J lost 2 bases, with 13 bases between them. Here the CDR3 reads CASSDGVATNYGYTF. DNA of the CDR3: TGTGCCAGCAGTGATGGCGTAGCGACGAACTATGGCTACACCTTC.

This sequence joins TRBV7-9 and TRBJ1-4; 7 nucleotides line up with TRBD1. The CDR3 runs 15 residues. From germline, CDR1 is SEHNR and CDR2 FQNEAQ (reference sequence). Trimming cost V 5 bases and J 5 bases; bases outside gene matches: 8. CDR3: CASSPPGTVNEKLFF. DNA of the CDR3: TGTGCCAGCAGCCCACCCGGGACAGTAAATGAAAAACTGTTTTTT. Using reference TRBV7-9 and TRBJ1-4 for the parts outside the CDR3, the full variable domain is DTGVSQNPRHKITKRGQNVTFRCDPISEHNRLYWYRQTLGQGPEFLTYFQNEAQLEKSRLLSDRFSAERPKGSFSTLEIQRTEQGDSAMYLCASSPPGTVNEKLFFGSGTQLSVL.

This chain joins TRBV6-5 and TRBJ1-5, with D perhaps matching TRBD1 (5 bases). The CDR3 extends over 13 amino acids. V lost 10 bases and J lost 6, with 16 bases in between. Germline V lookup: CDR1 MNHEY, CDR2 SVGAGI. The CDR3 sequence: CATPGDGGQPQHF. CDR3 coding DNA: TGTGCCACGCCGGGGGATGGGGGTCAGCCCCAGCATTTT.

The V gene is TRBV5-1, the J gene TRBJ1-1; 8 bases map to TRBD1. The CDR3 length is 13 residues. Germline V lookup: CDR1 SGHRS, CDR2 YFSETQ. Trimming removed 5 bases from V and 1 base from J; junction bases left unmatched: 1. This CDR3 is CASSGQGNTEAFF. CDR3 sequence (DNA): TGCGCCAGCAGTGGACAGGGGAACACTGAAGCTTTCTTT.

The chain employs TRBV5-6 and TRBJ2-7; D gene ambiguous. The CDR3 sequence is 12 residues long. Germline CDR1 is SGHDT and CDR2 is YYEEEE. V was shortened by 1 base and J by 7 bases, with 9 bases between the two germline ends. The CDR3 loop is CASSLYRWEQYF. CDR3 DNA sequence: TGTGCCAGCAGCTTGTACAGATGGGAGCAGTACTTC.

The chain joins TRBV5-1 to TRBJ2-1, with 7 bases fitting TRBD2. This CDR3 contains 15 residues. The V gene's germline CDR1 is SGHRS and CDR2 YFSETQ. V shed 0 bases and J 12 bases; nucleotides not matched to a gene: 12. The CDR3 loop is CASSLGLLLGGGQFF. CDR3 DNA: TGCGCCAGCAGCTTGGGCCTTCTCCTTGGCGGGGGGCAGTTCTTC.

The gene calls are TRBV5-4 and TRBJ2-6; D gene ambiguous. In germline, CDR1 is SGHNT, CDR2 YYREEE (reference sequence). This CDR3 comprises 13 residues. The V end lost 4 bases, the J end lost 4 bases, and 6 bases lay between the germline ends. CDR3 sequence reads: CASSLRGANVLTF. For the CDR3, the DNA is TGTGCCAGCAGCCTCAGGGGGGCCAACGTCCTGACTTTC.

Only one count was recorded for this clone. The chain carries TRBV19 and TRBJ2-5; TRBD2 might be the D (6 bases). The CDR3 length is 18 residues. Germline V gene lookup returns CDR1 LNHDA and CDR2 SQIVND (reference sequence). Trimming left V 5 bases short and J 4 bases short, with 26 bases between. The CDR3 sequence: CASSPRRARGSGRETQYF. DNA of the CDR3: TGTGCCAGTAGTCCGAGGAGGGCGAGGGGATCCGGGCGAGAGACCCAGTACTTC. Full variable domain (rest looked up from reference TRBV19 and TRBJ2-5): DGGITQSPKYLFRKEGQNVTLSCEQNLNHDAMYWYRQDPGQGLRLIYYSQIVNDFQKGDIAEGYSVSREKKESFPLTVTSAQKNPTAFYLCASSPRRARGSGRETQYFGPGTRLLVL.

The chain is built from TRBV5-1 and TRBJ1-3; D perhaps matches TRBD1 (5 bases). V shed 0 bases and J shed 0 bases, with 13 bases lying between them. The CDR3 extends over 17 amino acids. CDR1 is SGHRS and CDR2 is YFSETQ in the germline V gene. CDR3 residues: CASSLAQGAASGNTIYF. In DNA form, the CDR3 reads TGCGCCAGCAGCTTGGCGCAGGGTGCTGCCTCTGGAAACACCATATATTTT.

This clone was seen a single time. The CDR3 sequence is CASSLAGLAKNTGELFF. DNA of the CDR3: TGCGCCAGCAGCTTAGCGGGACTAGCGAAAAACACCGGGGAGCTGTTTTTT. This chain uses TRBV5-1 with TRBJ2-2; 10 bases align to TRBD2. CDR1 SGHRS and CDR2 YFSETQ come from the germline V gene. The CDR3 is 17 amino acids. With V trimmed by 2 bases and J by 2 bases, 6 bases remained unmatched.

The chain is built from TRBV5-4 and TRBJ1-3; D call uncertain. The CDR3 spans 15 residues. Germline V CDR1 and CDR2: SGHNT, YYREEE (reference sequence). Between the trimmed V and J ends, which lost 0 bases and 0 bases, there was a span of 7 bases. This CDR3 reads CASSLGVSSGNTIYF. Written as DNA, the CDR3 is TGTGCCAGCAGCTTGGGGGTGAGCTCTGGAAACACCATATATTTT.